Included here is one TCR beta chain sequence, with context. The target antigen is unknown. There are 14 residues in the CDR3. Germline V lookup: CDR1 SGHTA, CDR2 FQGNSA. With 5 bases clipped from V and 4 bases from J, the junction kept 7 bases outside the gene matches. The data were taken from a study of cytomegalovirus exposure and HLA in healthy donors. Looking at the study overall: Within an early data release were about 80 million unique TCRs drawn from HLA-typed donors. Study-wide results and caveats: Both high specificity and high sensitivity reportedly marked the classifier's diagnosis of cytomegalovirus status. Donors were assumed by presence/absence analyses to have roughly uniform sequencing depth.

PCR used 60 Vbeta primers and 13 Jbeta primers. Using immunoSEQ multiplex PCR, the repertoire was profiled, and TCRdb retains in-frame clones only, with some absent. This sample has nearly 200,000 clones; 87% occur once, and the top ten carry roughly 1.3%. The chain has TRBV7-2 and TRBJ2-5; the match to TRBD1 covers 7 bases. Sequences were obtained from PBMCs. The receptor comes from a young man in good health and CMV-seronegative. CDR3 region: CASSLTGILETQYF. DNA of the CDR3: TGTGCCAGCAGCCTGACAGGGATCTTAGAGACCCAGTACTTC. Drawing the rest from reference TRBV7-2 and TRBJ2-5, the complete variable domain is GAGVSQSPSNKVTEKGKDVELRCDPISGHTALYWYRQSLGQGLEFLIYFQGNSAPDKSGLPSDRFSAERTGGSVSTLTIQRTQQEDSAVYLCASSLTGILETQYFGPGTRLLVL.